This T cell receptor beta chain was captured by sequencing in a study of control samples from healthy donors and cancer patients. Sequencing was performed with immunoSEQ multiplex PCR; in TCRdb, only in-frame clones are kept and a portion is missing. In the table there are 100,000 or so clones, about 83% of which are singletons. Trimming cost V 6 bases and J 4 bases, with 7 bases left between them. The germline V gene encodes CDR1 MNHEY and CDR2 SVGAGI. There are 11 residues in the CDR3. V gene TRBV6-5 combines with J gene TRBJ2-7, with a possible D match to TRBD1 (6 bases). The material sequenced was blood. This TCR was sampled from a woman aged 45-65 years in good health. This chain's CDR3 is CASRTGYEQYF. CDR3 nucleotides: TGTGCCAGCAGGACAGGATACGAGCAGTACTTC.